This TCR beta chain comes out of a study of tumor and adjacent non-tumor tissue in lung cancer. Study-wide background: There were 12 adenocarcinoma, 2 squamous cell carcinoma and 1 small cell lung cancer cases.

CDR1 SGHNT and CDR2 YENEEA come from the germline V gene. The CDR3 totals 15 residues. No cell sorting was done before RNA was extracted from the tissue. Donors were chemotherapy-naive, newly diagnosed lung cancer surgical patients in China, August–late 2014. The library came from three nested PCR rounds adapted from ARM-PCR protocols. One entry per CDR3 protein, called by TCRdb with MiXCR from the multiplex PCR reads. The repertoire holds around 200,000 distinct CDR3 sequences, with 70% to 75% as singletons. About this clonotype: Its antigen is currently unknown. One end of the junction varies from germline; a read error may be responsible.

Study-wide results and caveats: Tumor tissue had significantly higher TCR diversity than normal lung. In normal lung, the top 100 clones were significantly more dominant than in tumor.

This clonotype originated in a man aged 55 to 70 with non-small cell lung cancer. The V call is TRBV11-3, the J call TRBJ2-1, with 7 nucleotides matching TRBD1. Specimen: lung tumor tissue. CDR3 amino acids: CASSLDRVRGNEQFF. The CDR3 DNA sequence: TGTGCCAGTAGCTTAGACAGGGTCAGAGGCAATGAGCAGTTCTTC.